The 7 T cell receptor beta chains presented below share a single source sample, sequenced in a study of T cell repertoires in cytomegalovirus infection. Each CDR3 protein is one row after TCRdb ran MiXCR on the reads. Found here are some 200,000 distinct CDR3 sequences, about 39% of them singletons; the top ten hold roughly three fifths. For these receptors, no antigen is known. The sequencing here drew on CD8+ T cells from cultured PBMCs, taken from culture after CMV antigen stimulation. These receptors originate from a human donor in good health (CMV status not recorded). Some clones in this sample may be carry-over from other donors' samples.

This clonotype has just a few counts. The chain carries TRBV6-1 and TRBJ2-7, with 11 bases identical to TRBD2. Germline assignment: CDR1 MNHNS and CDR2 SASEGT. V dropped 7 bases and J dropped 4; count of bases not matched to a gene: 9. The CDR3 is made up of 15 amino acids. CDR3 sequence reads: CASTVSGGASYEQYF. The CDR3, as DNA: TGTGCCAGCACCGTTAGCGGGGGGGCCTCTTACGAGCAGTACTTC.

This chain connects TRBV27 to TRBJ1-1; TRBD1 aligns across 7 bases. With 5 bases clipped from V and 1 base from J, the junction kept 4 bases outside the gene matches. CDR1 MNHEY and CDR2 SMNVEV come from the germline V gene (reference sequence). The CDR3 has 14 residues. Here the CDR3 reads CASSVNRGNTEAFF. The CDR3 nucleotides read TGTGCCAGCAGTGTGAACAGGGGGAACACTGAAGCTTTCTTT.

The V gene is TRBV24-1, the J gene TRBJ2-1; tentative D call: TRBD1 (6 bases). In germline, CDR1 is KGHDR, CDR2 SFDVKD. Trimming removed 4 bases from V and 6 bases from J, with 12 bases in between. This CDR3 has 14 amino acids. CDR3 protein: CATSDLGASNEQFF. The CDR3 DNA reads TGTGCCACCAGTGACCTGGGGGCCAGCAATGAGCAGTTCTTC.

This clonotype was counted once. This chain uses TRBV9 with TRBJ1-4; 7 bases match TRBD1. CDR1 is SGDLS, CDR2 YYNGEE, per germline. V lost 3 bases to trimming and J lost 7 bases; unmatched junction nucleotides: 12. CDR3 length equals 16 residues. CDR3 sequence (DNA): TGTGCCAGCAGCGCCCAATCCGGGACAGTAGTTGAAAAACTGTTTTTT. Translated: CASSAQSGTVVEKLFF.

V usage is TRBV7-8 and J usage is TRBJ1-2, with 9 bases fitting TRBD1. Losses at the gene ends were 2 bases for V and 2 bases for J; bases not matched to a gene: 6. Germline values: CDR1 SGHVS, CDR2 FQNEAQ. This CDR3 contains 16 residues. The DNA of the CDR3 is TGTGCCAGCAGCTTAAAAACAGGGGGCCGGAACTATGGCTACACCTTC. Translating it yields CASSLKTGGRNYGYTF.

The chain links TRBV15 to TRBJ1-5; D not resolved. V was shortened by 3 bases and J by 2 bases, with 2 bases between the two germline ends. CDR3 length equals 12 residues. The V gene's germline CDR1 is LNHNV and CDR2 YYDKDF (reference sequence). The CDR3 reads CATSSGNQPQHF. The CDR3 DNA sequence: TGTGCCACCAGCAGCGGCAATCAGCCCCAGCATTTT.

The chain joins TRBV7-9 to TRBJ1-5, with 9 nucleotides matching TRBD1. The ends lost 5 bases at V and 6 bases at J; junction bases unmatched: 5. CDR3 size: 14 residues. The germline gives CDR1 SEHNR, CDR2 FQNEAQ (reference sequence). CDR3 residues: CASSLLQGAQPQHF. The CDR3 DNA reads TGTGCCAGCAGCCTCCTACAGGGGGCTCAGCCCCAGCATTTT.